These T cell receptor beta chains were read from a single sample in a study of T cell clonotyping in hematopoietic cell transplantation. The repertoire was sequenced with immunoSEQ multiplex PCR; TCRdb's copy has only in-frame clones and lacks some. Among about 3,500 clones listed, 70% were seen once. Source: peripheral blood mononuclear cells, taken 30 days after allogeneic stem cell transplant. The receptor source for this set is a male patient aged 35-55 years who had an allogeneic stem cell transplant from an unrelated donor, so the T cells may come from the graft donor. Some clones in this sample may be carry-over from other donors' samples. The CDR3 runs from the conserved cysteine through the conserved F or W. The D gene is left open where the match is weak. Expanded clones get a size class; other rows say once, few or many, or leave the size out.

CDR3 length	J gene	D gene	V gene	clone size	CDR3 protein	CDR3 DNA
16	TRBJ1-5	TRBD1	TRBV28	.	CASSPDRGNSNQPQHF	TGTGCCAGCAGTCCGGACAGGGGAAATAGCAATCAGCCCCAGCATTTT
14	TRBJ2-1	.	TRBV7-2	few	CASRDLARYNEQFF	TGTGCCAGCCGGGATCTAGCGCGCTACAATGAGCAGTTCTTC
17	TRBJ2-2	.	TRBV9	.	CASSVATSQENTGELFF	TGTGCCAGCAGCGTAGCTACTTCACAGGAGAACACCGGGGAGCTGTTTTTT
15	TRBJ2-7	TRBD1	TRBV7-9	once	CASSSAGTGIYEQYF	TGTGCCAGCAGCTCCGCCGGGACAGGGATTTACGAGCAGTACTTC
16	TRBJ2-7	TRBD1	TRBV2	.	CASGRIGQGASYEQYF	TGTGCCAGTGGCCGGATAGGACAGGGGGCCTCCTACGAGCAGTACTTC
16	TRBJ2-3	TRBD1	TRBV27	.	CASTPIRDRGTDTQYF	TGTGCCAGCACCCCAATCCGGGACAGGGGAACAGATACGCAGTATTTT
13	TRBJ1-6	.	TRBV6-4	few	CASSDRLSSPLHF	TGTGCCAGCAGTGACAGGCTTTCTTCACCCCTCCACTTT
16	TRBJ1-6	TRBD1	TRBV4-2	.	CASSQDTGGYNSPLHF	TGTGCCAGCAGCCAAGATACAGGGGGTTATAATTCACCCCTCCACTTT
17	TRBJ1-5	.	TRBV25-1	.	CASSDRLVRQVNQPQHF	TGTGCCAGCAGTGATAGGTTGGTCCGACAGGTCAATCAGCCCCAGCATTTT
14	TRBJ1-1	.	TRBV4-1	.	CASSPILRGTEAFF	TGCGCCAGCAGCCCTATCTTGAGGGGCACTGAAGCTTTCTTT
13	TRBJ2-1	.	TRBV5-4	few	CASSPDYVGEQFF	TGTGCCAGCAGCCCGGACTACGTCGGTGAGCAGTTCTTC
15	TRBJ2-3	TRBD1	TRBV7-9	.	CASSKRTGGADTQYF	TGTGCCAGCAGCAAAAGGACAGGGGGAGCAGATACGCAGTATTTT
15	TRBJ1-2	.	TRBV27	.	CASTRRGRINYGYTF	TGTGCCAGCACGCGAAGGGGACGGATTAACTATGGCTACACCTTC
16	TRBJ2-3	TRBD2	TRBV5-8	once	CASSLGTSGATDTQYF	TGTGCCAGCAGCCTCGGGACTAGCGGGGCCACAGATACGCAGTATTTT
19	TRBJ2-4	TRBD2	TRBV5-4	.	CASSFMGLASGRGKNIQYF	TGTGCCAGCAGCTTCATGGGACTAGCTAGCGGGAGAGGCAAAAACATTCAGTACTTC
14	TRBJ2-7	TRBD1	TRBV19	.	CASSTDRGPREQYF	TGTGCCAGTAGTACGGACAGGGGGCCTCGTGAGCAGTACTTC
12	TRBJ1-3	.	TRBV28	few	CASQSSGNTIYF	TGTGCCAGCCAATCCTCTGGAAACACCATATATTTT
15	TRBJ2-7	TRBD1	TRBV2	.	CASSVTGGGFAEQYF	TGTGCCAGCAGTGTAACAGGGGGCGGATTCGCCGAGCAGTACTTC
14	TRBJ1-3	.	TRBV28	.	CASSSQFTGNTIYF	TGTGCCAGCAGTTCTCAATTCACTGGAAACACCATATATTTT
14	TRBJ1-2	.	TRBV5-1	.	CASSLVSSDYGYTF	TGCGCCAGCAGCTTGGTATCTTCCGACTATGGCTACACCTTC
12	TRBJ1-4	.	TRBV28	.	CASRGVAEKLFF	TGTGCCAGCAGGGGTGTTGCCGAAAAACTGTTTTTT
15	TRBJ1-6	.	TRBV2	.	CASSEALLEVGPLHF	TGTGCCAGCAGTGAAGCGCTTCTCGAAGTTGGGCCCCTCCACTTT
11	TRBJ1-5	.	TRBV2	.	CASRANQPQHF	TGTGCCAGCAGGGCAAATCAGCCCCAGCATTTT
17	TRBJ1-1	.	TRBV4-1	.	CASSQVDLGFSNTEAFF	TGCGCCAGCAGCCAAGTCGATCTTGGGTTTTCAAACACTGAAGCTTTCTTT
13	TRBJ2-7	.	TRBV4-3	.	CASSQDYGYEQYF	TGCGCCAGCAGCCAAGATTACGGCTACGAGCAGTACTTC
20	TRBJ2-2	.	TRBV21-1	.	CASTSPWGLAGGANTGELFF	TGTGCCAGCACCTCACCGTGGGGACTAGCGGGGGGGGCGAACACCGGGGAGCTGTTTTTT
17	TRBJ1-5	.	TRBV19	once	CASSIGGGLGQTQPQHF	TGTGCCAGTAGTATAGGTGGGGGGTTGGGCCAAACTCAGCCCCAGCATTTT
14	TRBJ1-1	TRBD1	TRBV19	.	CATLKGAGTSEAFF	TGTGCCACCCTAAAGGGGGCAGGGACGTCTGAAGCTTTCTTT
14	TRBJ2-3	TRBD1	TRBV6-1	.	CATRLGQTTDTQYF	TGTGCCACCCGTCTGGGACAGACCACAGATACGCAGTATTTT
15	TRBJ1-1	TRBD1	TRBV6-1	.	CASIFRGPMNTEAFF	TGTGCCAGCATCTTCAGGGGGCCAATGAACACTGAAGCTTTCTTT
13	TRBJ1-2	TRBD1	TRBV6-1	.	CASSESDRDGYTF	TGTGCCAGCAGTGAATCCGACAGGGATGGCTACACCTTC
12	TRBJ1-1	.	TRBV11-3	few	CASSLGSWDAFF	TGTGCCAGCAGCTTAGGCAGTTGGGACGCTTTCTTT
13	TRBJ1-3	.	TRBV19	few	CASSLATGNTIYF	TGTGCCAGTAGTCTTGCAACTGGAAACACCATATATTTT
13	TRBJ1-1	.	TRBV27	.	CASSFGGYTEAFF	TGTGCCAGCAGTTTTGGGGGTTACACTGAAGCTTTCTTT
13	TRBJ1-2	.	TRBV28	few	CASKWQGFYGYTF	TGTGCCAGCAAGTGGCAGGGATTCTATGGCTACACCTTC
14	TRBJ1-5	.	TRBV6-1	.	CATRGLDPSQPQHF	TGTGCCACCCGTGGATTGGACCCGTCCCAGCCCCAGCATTTT
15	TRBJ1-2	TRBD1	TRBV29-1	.	CSVEDRTGRRYGYTF	TGCAGCGTTGAAGATCGGACAGGCCGACGCTATGGCTACACCTTC
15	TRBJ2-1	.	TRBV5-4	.	CASSSRTAAYNEQFF	TGTGCCAGCAGCTCACGGACAGCAGCCTACAATGAGCAGTTCTTC
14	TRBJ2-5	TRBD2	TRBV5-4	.	CASRTSESQETQYF	TGTGCCAGCAGGACTAGCGAGTCTCAAGAGACCCAGTACTTC
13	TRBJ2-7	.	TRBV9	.	CASSDRGGYEQYF	TGTGCCAGCAGCGACAGGGGGGGCTACGAGCAGTACTTC
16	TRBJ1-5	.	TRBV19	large	CASSILREMGDQPQHF	TGTGCCAGTAGTATTCTACGGGAAATGGGGGATCAGCCCCAGCATTTT
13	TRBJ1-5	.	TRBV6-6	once	CASSYSRAQPQHF	TGTGCCAGCAGTTACTCCAGGGCTCAGCCCCAGCATTTT
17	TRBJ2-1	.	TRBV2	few	CASSDWWGGGSYNEQFF	TGTGCCAGCAGTGATTGGTGGGGTGGAGGTTCCTACAATGAGCAGTTCTTC
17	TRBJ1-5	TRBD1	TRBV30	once	CAWSVRQGGRSNQPQHF	TGTGCCTGGAGTGTGAGACAGGGTGGGAGAAGCAATCAGCCCCAGCATTTT
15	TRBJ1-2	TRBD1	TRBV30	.	CARDRGGGASDGYTF	TGTGCCCGGGACAGGGGTGGAGGGGCGTCGGACGGCTACACCTTC
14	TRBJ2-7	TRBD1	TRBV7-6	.	CASSNRDSIYEQYF	TGTGCCAGCAGCAACCGGGACAGTATCTACGAGCAGTACTTC
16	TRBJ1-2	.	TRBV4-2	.	CASSSFGETSNYGYTF	TGTGCCAGCAGCAGCTTCGGGGAGACTAGTAACTATGGCTACACCTTC
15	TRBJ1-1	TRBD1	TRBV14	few	CASSRKDRVNTEAFF	TGTGCCAGCAGCCGGAAGGACAGGGTCAACACTGAAGCTTTCTTT
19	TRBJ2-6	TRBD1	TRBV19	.	CASSTPPGQGGRGANVLTF	TGTGCCAGTAGTACCCCCCCGGGACAGGGTGGCCGTGGGGCCAACGTCCTGACTTTC
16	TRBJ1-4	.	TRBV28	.	CASRGPATPTNEKLFF	TGTGCCAGCAGGGGGCCTGCAACCCCAACTAATGAAAAACTGTTTTTT
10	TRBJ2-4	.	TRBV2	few	CASSKNIQYF	TGTGCCAGCAGTAAAAACATTCAGTACTTC
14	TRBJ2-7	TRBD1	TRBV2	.	CASSPGQATYEQYF	TGTGCCAGCAGCCCGGGACAGGCAACCTACGAGCAGTACTTC
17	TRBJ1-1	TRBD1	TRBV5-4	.	CASSFPDRGRQDTEAFF	TGTGCCAGCAGCTTTCCCGACAGGGGGCGGCAGGACACTGAAGCTTTCTTT
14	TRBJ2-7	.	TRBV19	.	CASSSQGNSYEQYF	TGTGCCAGTAGTTCACAGGGAAACTCCTACGAGCAGTACTTC